This TCR beta chain was captured by sequencing in a study of blood T cell repertoires in COVID-19. Study information: There were acute and convalescent COVID-19 samples, and they came from the United States, Italy and Spain. From T cells, B-cell-depleted T cells, or PBMCs came the material, which was cDNA or gDNA.

Authors' analysis steps: Estimates of nucleated cell counts were drawn from the amplification of reference gene primers. Using immunoSEQ multiplex PCR, the repertoire was profiled, and TCRdb retains in-frame clones only, with some absent. Clone size and the V and J calls come from that table; the DNA yielded D and trimming. The sample records around 50,000 clones, around four fifths being singletons. This CDR3 comprises 19 residues. The germline gives CDR1 MNHEY, CDR2 SMNVEV (reference sequence). The trim removed 6 bases at V and 6 bases at J, leaving 17 bases unmatched. The rearrangement joins TRBV27 to TRBJ2-3; 14 nucleotides align to TRBD2. Sequences were obtained from peripheral blood. The clonotype was recovered from a man aged 40-49 years with acute or convalescent COVID-19. The CDR3 region is CASSSKSRTSGGSSDTQYF. In DNA form, the CDR3 reads TGTGCCAGCAGCAGCAAGTCCCGGACTAGCGGGGGGAGCAGCGATACGCAGTATTTT.